Listed here are 2 T cell receptor beta chains from one sample, sequenced in a study of blood T cell repertoires in COVID-19. The repertoire was sequenced with immunoSEQ multiplex PCR; TCRdb's copy has only in-frame clones and lacks some. There are around 300,000 clones in the sample; under 90% occur only once, and about 0.94% lies in the top ten. The sample comprised peripheral blood. The source is a woman aged 40 to 50 who had recovered from COVID-19.

In its sample, this clone was seen a few times. This chain uses TRBV5-1 with TRBJ1-4, with 8 nucleotides matching TRBD1. The CDR3 spans 15 residues. The trim removed 4 bases at V and 8 bases at J, leaving 10 bases unmatched. Germline loops: CDR1 SGHRS, CDR2 YFSETQ. The CDR3 sequence is CASSAITGGMEKLFF. The DNA of the CDR3 is TGCGCCAGCAGCGCAATCACAGGGGGGATGGAAAAACTGTTTTTT.

About this clone itself: This CDR3 is also generated by other DNA sequences in the sample. This chain connects TRBV2 to TRBJ2-2; perhaps TRBD1 as D (5 bases). V gave up 4 bases and J gave up 0 bases, with 9 bases separating them. Germline V lookup: CDR1 SNHLY, CDR2 FYNNEI. The CDR3 spans 15 residues. In DNA, the CDR3 is TGTGCCAGCAGTGGGCAGGGCTCGAACACCGGGGAGCTGTTTTTT. This gives the protein CASSGQGSNTGELFF.